The clone carrying this T cell receptor beta chain was observed a handful of times. Its antigen is still unknown. PCR was performed a second time for roughly 7 to 12 cycles using a sample-barcoded 5' primer and a J-beta primer mix. MiXCR, applied by TCRdb to the 5' RACE reads, yields one record per CDR3 protein. Of about 1.5 million distinct CDR3 sequences listed, 42% are singletons. These data belong to a study of blood T cells in healthy people across ages. Findings of the study overall: A conclusive naive versus antigen-experienced comparison was prevented by the unsorted PBMCs.

The source of this sequence is a young woman in good health. The sequenced sample consisted of blood.

The CDR3 reads CASSRPRTQYF. The CDR3 bases are TGTGCCAGCAGCCGACCCAGGACGCAGTATTTT. The chain recombines TRBV11-2 with TRBJ2-3; D unclear. The CDR3 consists of 11 residues. V was clipped by 5 bases and J by 9 bases, with 9 bases between them. Germline CDR1 is SGHAT and CDR2 is FQNNGV.